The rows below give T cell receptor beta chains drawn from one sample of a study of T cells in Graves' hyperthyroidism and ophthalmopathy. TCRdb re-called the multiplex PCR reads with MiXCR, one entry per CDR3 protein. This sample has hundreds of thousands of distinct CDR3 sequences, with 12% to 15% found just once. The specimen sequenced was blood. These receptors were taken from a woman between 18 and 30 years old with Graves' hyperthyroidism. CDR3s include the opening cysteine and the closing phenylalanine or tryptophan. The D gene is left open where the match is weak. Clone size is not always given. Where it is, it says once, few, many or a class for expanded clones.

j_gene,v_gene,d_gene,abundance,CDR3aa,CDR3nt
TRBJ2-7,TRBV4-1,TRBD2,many,CASSLRTSETDYEQYF,TGCGCCAGCAGCCTCCGGACTAGCGAGACGGACTACGAGCAGTACTTC
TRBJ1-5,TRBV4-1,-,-,CASSQEWGGDNQPQHF,TGCGCCAGCAGCCAAGAATGGGGGGGAGACAATCAGCCCCAGCATTTT
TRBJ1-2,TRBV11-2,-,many,CASSLPAVGGRYGYTF,TGTGCCAGCAGCTTACCGGCGGTGGGGGGCCGCTATGGCTACACCTTC
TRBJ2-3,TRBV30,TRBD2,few,CAWRIGLAGGNTDTQYF,TGTGCCTGGAGGATCGGACTAGCGGGAGGCAACACAGATACGCAGTATTTT
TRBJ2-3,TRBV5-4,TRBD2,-,CASSPTSGRRVDTQYF,TGTGCCAGCAGCCCAACTAGCGGGAGGCGAGTAGATACGCAGTATTTT
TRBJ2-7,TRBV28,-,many,CASSWGDYEQYF,TGTGCCAGCAGTTGGGGAGACTACGAGCAGTACTTC
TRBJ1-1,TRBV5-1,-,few,CASTPDRRRNTEAFF,TGCGCCAGCACCCCGGACCGCAGGAGGAACACTGAAGCTTTCTTT
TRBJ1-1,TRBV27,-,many,CASSLVGLAEAFF,TGTGCCAGCAGTTTAGTGGGTTTGGCTGAAGCTTTCTTT
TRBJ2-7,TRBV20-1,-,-,CSAPGASSYEQYF,TGCAGTGCCCCCGGCGCAAGCTCCTACGAGCAGTACTTC
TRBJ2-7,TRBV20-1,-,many,CSAGSTYEQYF,TGCAGTGCTGGGTCAACCTACGAGCAGTACTTC
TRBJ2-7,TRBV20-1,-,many,CSAQNIESSSYEQYF,TGCAGTGCTCAGAACATCGAATCCTCCTCCTACGAGCAGTACTTC
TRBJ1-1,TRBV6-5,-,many,CASSYSRGTGEAFF,TGTGCCAGCAGTTACTCCCGGGGAACGGGTGAAGCTTTCTTT
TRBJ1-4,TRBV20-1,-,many,CSAILRQGGNEKLFF,TGCAGTGCTATCCTCAGGCAGGGCGGTAATGAAAAACTGTTTTTT
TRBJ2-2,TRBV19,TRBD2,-,CASMTSGRRHKGGELFF,TGTGCCAGTATGACTAGCGGGAGGAGACATAAGGGCGGGGAGCTGTTTTTT
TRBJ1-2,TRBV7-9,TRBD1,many,CASSGTGGLYGYTF,TGTGCCAGCAGTGGGACAGGGGGACTTTATGGCTACACCTTC
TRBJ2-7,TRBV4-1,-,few,CASSHADRSEQYF,TGCGCCAGCAGCCACGCAGACAGGAGCGAGCAGTACTTC
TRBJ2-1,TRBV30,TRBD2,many,CAWSPPWAGGWYNEQFF,TGTGCCTGGAGTCCCCCTTGGGCGGGAGGTTGGTACAATGAGCAGTTCTTC
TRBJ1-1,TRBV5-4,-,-,CASSSNLDIPQAFF,TGTGCCAGCAGCTCTAACCTTGACATTCCCCAAGCTTTCTTT
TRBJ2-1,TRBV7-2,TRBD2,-,CASSLSGLAGDNEQFF,TGTGCCAGCAGCTTAAGCGGACTAGCGGGAGACAATGAGCAGTTCTTC
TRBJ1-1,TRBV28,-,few,CASSFPYRGGGKTKAFF,TGTGCCAGCAGTTTCCCCTATCGGGGGGGAGGTAAAACTAAAGCTTTCTTT
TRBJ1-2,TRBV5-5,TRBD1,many,CASSQTGDGGYTF,TGTGCCAGCAGCCAGACAGGGGACGGGGGCTACACCTTC
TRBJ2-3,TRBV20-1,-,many,CSARESGSTDTQYF,TGCAGTGCTAGAGAATCAGGAAGCACAGATACGCAGTATTTT
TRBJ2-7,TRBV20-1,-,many,CSARDPKTGGQYF,TGCAGTGCTAGAGACCCTAAGACGGGCGGGCAGTACTTC
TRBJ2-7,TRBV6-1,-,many,CASSKAGTAHEQYF,TGTGCCAGCAGTAAAGCCGGAACAGCCCACGAGCAGTACTTC
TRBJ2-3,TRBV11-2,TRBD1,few,CASSLGDYRGFTDTQYF,TGTGCCAGCAGCTTAGGGGATTACAGGGGATTCACAGATACGCAGTATTTT
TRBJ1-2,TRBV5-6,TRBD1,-,CASSLAPGTGDGYTF,TGTGCCAGCAGCTTGGCCCCCGGGACAGGGGATGGCTACACCTTC
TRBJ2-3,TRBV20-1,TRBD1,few,CSAPRGPDTQYF,TGCAGTGCTCCTAGGGGGCCAGATACGCAGTATTTT
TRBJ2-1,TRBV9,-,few,CASSVGERGYNEQFF,TGTGCCAGCAGCGTAGGAGAGCGAGGCTACAATGAGCAGTTCTTC
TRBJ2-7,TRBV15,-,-,CATSRDRAASYEQYF,TGTGCCACCAGCAGAGATCGGGCGGCCTCCTACGAGCAGTACTTC
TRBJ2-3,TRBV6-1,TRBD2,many,CASSGPSIAGAKDTQYF,TGTGCCAGCAGTGGCCCGTCGATAGCGGGAGCAAAAGATACGCAGTATTTT
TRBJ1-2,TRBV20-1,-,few,CSARGLAGYGYTF,TGCAGTGCTAGGGGACTCGCGGGCTATGGCTACACCTTC
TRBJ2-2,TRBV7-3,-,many,CASSLLGGELFF,TGTGCCAGCAGCTTATTGGGCGGGGAGCTGTTTTTT
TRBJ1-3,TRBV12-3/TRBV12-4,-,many,CASSLIAGNTIYF,TGTGCCAGCAGCCTCATAGCGGGAAACACCATATATTTT
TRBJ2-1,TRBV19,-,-,CASKRSWSSYNEQFF,TGTGCCAGTAAGAGGAGCTGGAGCTCCTACAATGAGCAGTTCTTC
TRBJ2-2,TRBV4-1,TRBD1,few,CASSRSDRGYTGELFF,TGCGCCAGCAGCCGATCGGACAGGGGTTACACCGGGGAGCTGTTTTTT
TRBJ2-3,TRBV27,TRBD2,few,CASLATRTSGRTDTQYF,TGTGCCAGCCTCGCAACCAGGACTAGCGGGAGGACAGATACGCAGTATTTT
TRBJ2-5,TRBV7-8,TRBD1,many,CASSLELGQQETQYF,TGTGCCAGCAGCTTGGAACTGGGACAGCAAGAGACCCAGTACTTC
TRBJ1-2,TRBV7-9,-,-,CASNRRDTYGYTF,TGTGCCAGCAACCGAAGGGACACCTATGGCTACACCTTC
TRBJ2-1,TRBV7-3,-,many,CASSLFYGSSYNEQFF,TGTGCCAGCAGCTTATTCTACGGGAGCTCCTACAATGAGCAGTTCTTC
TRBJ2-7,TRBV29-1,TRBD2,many,CSVALAGSYEQYF,TGCAGCGTTGCTCTAGCGGGGAGTTACGAGCAGTACTTC
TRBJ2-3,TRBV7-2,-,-,CASSQDYSSWDTDTQYF,TGCGCCAGCAGCCAAGATTATTCTAGCTGGGACACAGATACGCAGTATTTT
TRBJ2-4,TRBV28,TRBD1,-,CASNPGQIAKNIQYF,TGTGCCAGCAATCCGGGACAGATAGCCAAAAACATTCAGTACTTC
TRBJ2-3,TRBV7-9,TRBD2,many,CASSLVVLTSGIVTDTQYF,TGTGCCAGCAGCTTAGTAGTTTTGACTAGCGGGATTGTCACAGATACGCAGTATTTT
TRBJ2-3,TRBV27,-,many,CASSLGRVTDTQYF,TGTGCCAGCAGTTTAGGCAGGGTAACAGATACGCAGTATTTT
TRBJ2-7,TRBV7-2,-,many,CASSSNPRGIYEQYF,TGTGCCAGCAGCTCGAACCCGAGAGGGATCTACGAGCAGTACTTC
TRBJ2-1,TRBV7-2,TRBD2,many,CASSRPLAGGTNNEQFF,TGTGCCAGCAGCCGCCCTCTAGCGGGAGGGACCAACAATGAGCAGTTCTTC
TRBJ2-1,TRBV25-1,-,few,CASSESDSNEQFF,TGTGCCAGCAGTGAATCTGATTCCAATGAGCAGTTCTTC
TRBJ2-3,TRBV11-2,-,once,CASSLPTDLSTDTQYF,TGTGCCAGCAGCTTACCCACTGATTTGAGCACAGATACGCAGTATTTT
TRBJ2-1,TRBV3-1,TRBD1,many,CASSHRQGRNEQFF,TGTGCCAGCAGCCACCGACAGGGGAGGAATGAGCAGTTCTTC
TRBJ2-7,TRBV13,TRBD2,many,CASSSIWRTSGDYEQYF,TGTGCCAGCAGCTCGATTTGGCGGACTAGCGGGGACTACGAGCAGTACTTC
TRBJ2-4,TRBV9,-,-,CASSVTPVATGAKNIQYF,TGTGCCAGCAGCGTAACCCCGGTCGCCACGGGAGCCAAAAACATTCAGTACTTC
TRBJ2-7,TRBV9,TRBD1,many,CASSVGTGVYEQYF,TGTGCCAGCAGCGTCGGGACAGGCGTTTACGAGCAGTACTTC
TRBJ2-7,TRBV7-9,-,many,CASSHRQVVPGEQYF,TGTGCCAGCAGCCACCGACAGGTCGTCCCGGGCGAGCAGTACTTC
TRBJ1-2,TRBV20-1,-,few,CSARVTEYYGYTF,TGCAGTGCTAGAGTGACGGAATACTATGGCTACACCTTC